The rows below give T cell receptor beta chains drawn from one sample of a study of blood T cell repertoires in COVID-19. Generated by immunoSEQ multiplex PCR, the TCRdb table keeps only in-frame clones and is missing some. The data hold around 110,000 clones, with around nine tenths observed a single time. The sample was peripheral blood. Source of these receptors: a human donor with active COVID-19. The donor label of this sample is uncertain. Both conserved end residues are part of each CDR3. A D gene is named only where the DNA matches it firmly. A row's size may be missing; if present it is once, few, many or a size class.

d_gene	j_gene	abundance	v_gene	CDR3aa	CDR3nt
.	TRBJ2-7	.	TRBV19	CASSQGSLYEQYF	TGTGCCAGTAGTCAAGGGAGCCTCTACGAGCAGTACTTC
.	TRBJ2-2	.	TRBV25-1	CASSFRQVTNTGELFF	TGTGCCAGCAGTTTCCGACAGGTTACTAACACCGGGGAGCTGTTTTTT
.	TRBJ2-7	.	TRBV9	CASSRAGGITEQYF	TGTGCCAGCAGCCGGGCAGGAGGGATTACAGAGCAGTACTTC
.	TRBJ2-1	.	TRBV18	CASSPRLKDEQFF	TGTGCCAGCTCACCACGACTAAAAGATGAGCAGTTCTTC
TRBD1	TRBJ2-7	.	TRBV28	CASSSAGTGSREQYF	TGTGCCAGCAGTTCGGCCGGGACAGGGTCGAGGGAGCAGTACTTC
.	TRBJ1-5	.	TRBV5-5	CASSLGTVYQPQHF	TGTGCCAGCAGCTTGGGGACAGTATATCAGCCCCAGCATTTT
TRBD1	TRBJ1-1	.	TRBV3-1/TRBV3-2	CASSQWDRQNTEAFF	TGTGCCAGCAGCCAGTGGGACAGGCAGAACACTGAAGCTTTCTTT
TRBD2	TRBJ2-2	.	TRBV5-4	CASSRGGPGNTGELFF	TGTGCCAGCAGTCGGGGGGGCCCGGGGAACACCGGGGAGCTGTTTTTT
.	TRBJ2-5	.	TRBV5-4	CASSLGPAAEETQYF	TGTGCCAGCAGCTTGGGGCCAGCAGCGGAAGAGACCCAGTACTTC
.	TRBJ1-2	.	TRBV28	CASSLRQGLFYGYTF	TGTGCCAGCAGTTTACGGCAGGGCTTATTCTATGGCTACACCTTC
TRBD2	TRBJ2-1	.	TRBV7-9	CASSLPLAGEAYDEQFF	TGTGCCAGCAGCTTGCCCCTAGCGGGGGAGGCCTACGATGAGCAGTTCTTC
.	TRBJ2-7	.	TRBV28	CASSFFPYEQYF	TGTGCCAGCAGTTTCTTCCCTTACGAGCAGTACTTC
TRBD1	TRBJ2-3	.	TRBV29-1	CSGDRGSDTQYF	TGCAGCGGGGACAGGGGTTCAGATACGCAGTATTTT
.	TRBJ2-7	few	TRBV18	CASSKTQVDSYEQYF	TGTGCCAGCTCAAAGACACAGGTCGACTCCTACGAGCAGTACTTC
TRBD1	TRBJ1-2	.	TRBV30	CAWSRGTGEGYGYTF	TGTGCCTGGAGTCGTGGGACAGGGGAGGGCTATGGCTACACCTTC
TRBD2	TRBJ2-5	.	TRBV5-1	CASSLGLAGGRQSETQYF	TGCGCCAGCAGCTTGGGTCTAGCGGGGGGCCGCCAATCGGAGACCCAGTACTTC
.	TRBJ1-2	once	TRBV3-1/TRBV3-2	CASSHRVDYGYTF	TGTGCCAGCAGCCACAGGGTCGACTATGGCTACACCTTC